The sequence of this T cell receptor (beta chain) was determined in a study of early T cells in non-severe SARS-CoV-2 infection. Across the whole study: The sequenced material was bulk RNA from unsorted whole blood, and its chains were unpaired.

Individual cDNA molecules were tagged with unique molecular identifiers. TCRdb itself ran the 5' RACE reads through MiXCR, one entry per CDR3 protein. The sample has about 90,000 distinct CDR3 sequences; about an eighth are singletons. Whole-study results and caveats: Reliance on VDJdb matching favored anti-spike CD8 responses; private and CD4 specificities were missed.

This clonotype occurred a few times. Its specificity is not known. The CDR3 covers 15 residues. Germline V gene lookup returns CDR1 SQVTM and CDR2 ANQGSEA. J gave up 2 bases and V 5 bases, and 7 bases lay outside the gene matches. Sequenced here: whole blood, sampled at baseline. This clonotype originated in an adult who was a healthcare worker with PCR-confirmed SARS-CoV-2 infection or an uninfected control (not recorded which). The chain uses TRBV29-1 and TRBJ2-2; 8 bases fit TRBD2. The chain's CDR3 is CSVQSGSANTGELFF. The CDR3 DNA reads as TGCAGCGTTCAGAGCGGGAGCGCTAACACCGGGGAGCTGTTTTTT.